This T cell receptor beta chain appears in the sequencing data of a study of blood T cells in healthy people across ages. A second PCR of roughly 7 to 11 cycles used a sample-barcoded 5' primer and a J-beta primer mix. A single record per CDR3 protein comes from TCRdb applying MiXCR to the 5' RACE reads. The sample has 590,000 or so distinct CDR3 sequences; about 30% are singletons. Study-wide results and limits: PBMCs were not sorted, which prevented a conclusive comparison of naive versus antigen-experienced cells.

This CDR3 is built from 14 residues. Germline CDR1 and CDR2: ENHRY and SYGVKD. With 5 bases clipped from V and 4 bases from J, the junction kept 3 bases outside the gene matches. This clonotype was seen at least ten times. The antigen remains undetermined. Every sample had a minimum of 6.5 million PBMCs isolated. The sequence derives from a woman over 75 in good health. The J gene is TRBJ1-4, the V gene TRBV10-3, with 8 bases fitting TRBD1. The sample consisted of blood. The CDR3 DNA sequence: TGTGCCATCAGTACAGGGGGATATAATGAAAAACTGTTTTTT. This sequence encodes CAISTGGYNEKLFF.